The 5 T cell receptor beta chains given below trace back to one sample, sequenced in a study of blood T cell repertoires in COVID-19. Clones were sequenced by immunoSEQ multiplex PCR, and TCRdb holds only the in-frame ones, with some missing. Of around 140,000 clones listed, 85% to 90% are singletons. The source material was peripheral blood. The receptors were sampled from a man aged 60-69 years with COVID-19, enrolled during active disease.

This sequence joins TRBV7-3 and TRBJ2-4; D is undetermined. The V gene's germline CDR1 is SGHTA and CDR2 FQGTGA. The V end lost 5 bases, the J end lost 0 bases, and 11 bases lay between the germline ends. The CDR3 contains 15 residues. The DNA for the CDR3 is TGTGCCAGCAGCATAGTCAGGCTAGCCAAAAACATTCAGTACTTC. It is translated as CASSIVRLAKNIQYF.

The rearrangement joins TRBV19 to TRBJ1-2, with a weak D call TRBD1 (5 bases). Germline V gene sequence: CDR1 LNHDA, CDR2 SQIVND (reference sequence). Trimming removed 4 bases from V and 4 bases from J, with 13 bases in between. CDR3 length: 14 residues. As DNA, the CDR3 is TGTGCCAGTAGTACCACGGGGGGGGGCTATGGCTACACCTTC. Translating gives CASSTTGGGYGYTF.

The chain employs TRBV5-4 and TRBJ2-2; 8 bases fit TRBD2. Germline CDR1 SGHNT, CDR2 YYREEE (reference sequence). J gave up 7 bases and V 3 bases, and 8 bases lay outside the gene matches. The CDR3 has 15 amino acids. Written as DNA, the CDR3 is TGTGCCAGCAGCTCGGGGGGGAGAGGAGGCGGGGAGCTGTTTTTT. Its protein is CASSSGGRGGGELFF.

The rearrangement uses TRBV28 and TRBJ2-7; D may be TRBD1 (5 bases). V lost 5 bases to trimming and J lost 7 bases, with 9 bases between them. CDR3 length equals 11 residues. The germline V gene encodes CDR1 MDHEN and CDR2 SYDVKM. For the CDR3, the DNA is TGTGCCAGCAGTGTGTGGACAGAGCAGTACTTC. As protein: CASSVWTEQYF.

The rearrangement uses TRBV7-9 and TRBJ1-1; TRBD1 matches at 8 bases. The CDR3 sequence is 13 residues long. Germline loops: CDR1 SEHNR, CDR2 FQNEAQ (reference sequence). V trimming: 5 bases; J trimming: 8 bases; junction bases outside the gene matches: 7. The CDR3 DNA is TGTGCCAGCAGCACCCTGGGGACAGGAGAAGCTTTCTTT. Encoded protein: CASSTLGTGEAFF.